This TCR beta chain is drawn from a study of blood T cell repertoires in COVID-19 (dated by TCRdb to 2018 to 2021). Regarding the complete study: The collaborator samples originated in the United States, Italy and Spain and spanned the acute and convalescent phases of COVID-19. The prospective study material was composed of cDNA or gDNA derived from T cells, B-cell-depleted T cells, or PBMCs. Subjects who had been exposed to COVID-19, were actively infected with it, or had recovered from it provided the deeply sampled blood TCRbeta repertoires that made up the dataset. The repertoires were released in a freely available public database intended as a resource for research on the immune response to SARS-CoV-2. Samples were obtained from the ongoing ImmuneRACE study (first 160 participants) and from some 1,200 subjects provided by 6 global collaborators. Sample metadata almost always included a de-identified subject ID, COVID-19 status, age in years and sex. Where available, HLA class I and class II types were obtained from metadata supplied by the sample provider rather than from assay-based typing. The full study reports these points: How much clinical and demographic metadata was included differed by source and by participant, and the metadata was provided uncurated.

Whole blood was collected in K2EDTA tubes by collaborating institutions according to the institutions' own protocols. For TCRbeta analysis, collaborators shipped samples as frozen whole blood, isolated PBMCs, or DNA extracted from either of those sample types. As to this clone: Its target antigen remains unknown. Within one base of it there is no much larger clone, and no base qualities were kept.

Taken from cysteine to phenylalanine, the CDR3 has 16 residues. CDR3 DNA is the only sequence kept; it has 48 bases, read in frame from the first base. CDR1 and CDR2, looked up from the germline V gene, are SGHRS and YFSETQ. V lost 4 bases and J lost 4 bases; the stretch between them is 20 bases long. TCRbeta CDR3 regions were amplified from genomic DNA using the immunoSEQ Assay, a bias-controlled multiplex PCR. As for the original processing: Within the assay, amplification of reference gene primers was used to estimate how many nucleated cells each sample contained. To quantify the absolute abundance of each unique TCRbeta CDR3 rearrangement, sequence reads were collapsed and filtered. For each sample, productive Simpson clonality was calculated as the square root of Simpson's diversity index over productive rearrangements. Not all clones reach the TCRdb copy of this immuneACCESS table, which keeps in-frame sequences only. Checked studies attribute under half of the gap to unresolved V genes and leave the rest unexplained. V, J and clone size reflect that table, while D and trimming were determined from the DNA. Within this sample are 100,000 to 150,000 clones, with more than 80% of them counted one time only. The ten most abundant clones make up approximately 28% of the sample.

Sample: peripheral blood. In this chain, TRBV5-1 is recombined with TRBJ1-1; TRBD1 might be the D gene, on 6 matching bases. This receptor was identified in a man in his 70s with active or convalescent COVID-19. The CDR3 reads as follows: CASSPRGGTDGTEAFF. The DNA sequence reads TGCGCCAGCAGCCCCCGAGGGGGAACCGACGGCACTGAAGCTTTCTTT.